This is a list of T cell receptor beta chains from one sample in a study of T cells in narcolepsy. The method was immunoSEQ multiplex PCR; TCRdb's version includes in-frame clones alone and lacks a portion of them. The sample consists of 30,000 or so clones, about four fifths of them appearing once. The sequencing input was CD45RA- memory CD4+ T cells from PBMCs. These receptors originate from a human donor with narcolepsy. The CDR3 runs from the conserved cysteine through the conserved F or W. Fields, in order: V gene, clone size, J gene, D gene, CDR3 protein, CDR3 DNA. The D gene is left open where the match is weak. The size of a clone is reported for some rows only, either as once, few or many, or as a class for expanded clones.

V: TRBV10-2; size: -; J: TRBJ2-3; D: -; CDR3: CASSGGADTQYF; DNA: TGCGCCAGCAGTGGGGGGGCAGATACGCAGTATTTT
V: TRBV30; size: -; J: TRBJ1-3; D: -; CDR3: CAWSVDYSGNTIYF; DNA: TGTGCCTGGAGTGTAGACTACTCTGGAAACACCATATATTTT
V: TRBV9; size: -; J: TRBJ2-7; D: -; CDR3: CASSVGWSSSYEQYF; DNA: TGTGCCAGCAGCGTAGGGTGGTCGAGCTCCTACGAGCAGTACTTC
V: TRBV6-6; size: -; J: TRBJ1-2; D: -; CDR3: CASRAWGNYGYTF; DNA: TGTGCCAGCAGGGCATGGGGTAACTATGGCTACACCTTC
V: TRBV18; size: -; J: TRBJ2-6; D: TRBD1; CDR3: CASSPPLKRGTGEFLTGANVLTF; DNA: TGTGCCAGCTCACCACCGCTAAAACGAGGGACAGGGGAATTTCTTACTGGGGCCAACGTCCTGACTTTC
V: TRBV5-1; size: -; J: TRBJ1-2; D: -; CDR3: CASSRQVASDGYTF; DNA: TGCGCCAGCAGCAGACAGGTAGCCTCGGATGGCTACACCTTC
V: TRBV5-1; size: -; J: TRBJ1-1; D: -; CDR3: CASSRTGLGTEAFF; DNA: TGCGCCAGCAGCAGGACGGGGCTGGGCACTGAAGCTTTCTTT
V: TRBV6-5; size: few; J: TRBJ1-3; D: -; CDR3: CASSDGLRGTIYF; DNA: TGTGCCAGCAGTGACGGGCTCCGGGGGACCATATATTTT
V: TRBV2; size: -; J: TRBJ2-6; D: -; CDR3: CASSRSSGANVLTF; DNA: TGTGCCAGCAGTAGAAGTTCTGGGGCCAACGTCCTGACTTTC
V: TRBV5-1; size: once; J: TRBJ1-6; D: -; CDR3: CASGSDGFSPLHF; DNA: TGCGCCAGCGGGAGTGACGGGTTTTCACCCCTCCACTTT
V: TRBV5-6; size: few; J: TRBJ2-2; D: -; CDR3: CASSSLGTGELFF; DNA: TGTGCCAGCAGCTCGTTGGGCACCGGGGAGCTGTTTTTT
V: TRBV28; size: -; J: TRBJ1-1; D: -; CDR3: CASSVPLNTEAFF; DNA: TGTGCCAGCAGTGTCCCTCTGAACACTGAAGCTTTCTTT
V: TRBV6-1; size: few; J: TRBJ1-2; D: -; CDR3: CASSDYGYTF; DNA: TGTGCCAGTTCTGACTATGGCTACACCTTC
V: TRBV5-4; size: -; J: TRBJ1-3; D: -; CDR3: CASSPGRHSGNTIYF; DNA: TGTGCCAGCAGCCCCGGGCGCCACTCTGGAAACACCATATATTTT
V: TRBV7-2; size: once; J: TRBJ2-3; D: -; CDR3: CASSLGPQPDTQYF; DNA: TGTGCCAGCAGCCTAGGGCCCCAGCCCGATACGCAGTATTTT
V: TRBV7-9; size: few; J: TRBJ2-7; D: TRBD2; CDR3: CASSPLGGLKYEQYF; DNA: TGTGCCAGCAGCCCACTCGGGGGGTTAAAGTACGAGCAGTACTTC
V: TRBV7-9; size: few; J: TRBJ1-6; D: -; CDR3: CASSSSGGGGSPLHF; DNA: TGTGCCAGCAGCTCCTCGGGGGGTGGTGGTTCACCCCTCCACTTT
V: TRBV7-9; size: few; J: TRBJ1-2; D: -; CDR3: CASSLGQPYGYTF; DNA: TGTGCCAGCAGCTTAGGACAGCCCTATGGCTACACCTTC
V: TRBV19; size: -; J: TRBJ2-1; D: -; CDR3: CASSIDRNEQFF; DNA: TGTGCCAGTAGTATAGATCGTAATGAGCAGTTCTTC
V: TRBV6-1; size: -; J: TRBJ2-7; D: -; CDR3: CASRAGERYEQYF; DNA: TGTGCCAGCAGAGCAGGGGAAAGATACGAGCAGTACTTC
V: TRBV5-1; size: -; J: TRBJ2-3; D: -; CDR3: CASSLRQASTDTQYF; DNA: TGCGCCAGCAGCTTGAGACAGGCTAGCACAGATACGCAGTATTTT
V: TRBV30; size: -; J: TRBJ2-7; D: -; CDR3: CACTKSSYEQYF; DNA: TGTGCCTGTACTAAGAGCTCCTACGAGCAGTACTTC
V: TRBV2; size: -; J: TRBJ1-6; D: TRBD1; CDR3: CASRGTANNSPLHF; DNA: TGTGCCAGCAGGGGGACAGCTAATAATTCACCCCTCCACTTT
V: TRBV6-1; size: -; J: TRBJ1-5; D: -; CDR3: CASSEALWGAGQPQHF; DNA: TGTGCCAGCAGTGAAGCGCTTTGGGGGGCAGGTCAGCCCCAGCATTTT
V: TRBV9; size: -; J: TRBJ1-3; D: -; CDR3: CASSATGGGNTIYF; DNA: TGTGCCAGCAGCGCTACAGGCGGAGGAAACACCATATATTTT
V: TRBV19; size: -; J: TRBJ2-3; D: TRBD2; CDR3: CASSIGLATDTQYF; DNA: TGTGCCAGTAGTATCGGACTAGCAACAGATACGCAGTATTTT
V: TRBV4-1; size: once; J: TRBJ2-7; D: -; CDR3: CASSQGWQKLYSYEQYF; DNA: TGCGCCAGCAGCCAAGGATGGCAAAAATTGTACTCCTACGAGCAGTACTTC
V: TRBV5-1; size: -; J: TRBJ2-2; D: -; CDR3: CASSPYQTGTINTGELFF; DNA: TGCGCCAGCAGCCCTTACCAAACCGGGACAATTAACACCGGGGAGCTGTTTTTT
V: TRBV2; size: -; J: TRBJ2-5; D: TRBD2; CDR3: CASRIRTSGQETQYF; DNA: TGTGCCAGCAGGATCAGGACTAGCGGACAAGAGACCCAGTACTTC
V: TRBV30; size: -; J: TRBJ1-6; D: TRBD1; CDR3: CAWSATGGNSPLHF; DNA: TGTGCCTGGAGTGCAACAGGGGGTAATTCACCCCTCCACTTT
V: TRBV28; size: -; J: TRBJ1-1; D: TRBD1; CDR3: CASGRQGIGRDTEAFF; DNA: TGTGCCAGCGGAAGACAGGGGATCGGTAGGGACACTGAAGCTTTCTTT